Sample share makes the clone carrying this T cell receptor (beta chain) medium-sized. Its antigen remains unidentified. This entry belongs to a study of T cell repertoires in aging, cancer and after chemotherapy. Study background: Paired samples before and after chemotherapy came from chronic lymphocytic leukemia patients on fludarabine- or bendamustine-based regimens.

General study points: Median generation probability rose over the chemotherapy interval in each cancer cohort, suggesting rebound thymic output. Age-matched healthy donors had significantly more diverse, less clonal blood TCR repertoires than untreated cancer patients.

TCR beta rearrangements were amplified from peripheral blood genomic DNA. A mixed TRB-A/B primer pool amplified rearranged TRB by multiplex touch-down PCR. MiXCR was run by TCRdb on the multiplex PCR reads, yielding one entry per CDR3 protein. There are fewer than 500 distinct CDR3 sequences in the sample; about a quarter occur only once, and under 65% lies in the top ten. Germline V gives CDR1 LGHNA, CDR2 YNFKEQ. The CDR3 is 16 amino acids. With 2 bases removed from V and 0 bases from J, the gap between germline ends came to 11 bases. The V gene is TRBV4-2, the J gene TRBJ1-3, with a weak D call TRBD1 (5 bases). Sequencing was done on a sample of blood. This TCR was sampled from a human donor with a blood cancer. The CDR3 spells CASSQWDSSSGNTIYF. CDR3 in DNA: TGTGCCAGCAGCCAATGGGACTCGAGCTCTGGAAACACCATATATTTT.